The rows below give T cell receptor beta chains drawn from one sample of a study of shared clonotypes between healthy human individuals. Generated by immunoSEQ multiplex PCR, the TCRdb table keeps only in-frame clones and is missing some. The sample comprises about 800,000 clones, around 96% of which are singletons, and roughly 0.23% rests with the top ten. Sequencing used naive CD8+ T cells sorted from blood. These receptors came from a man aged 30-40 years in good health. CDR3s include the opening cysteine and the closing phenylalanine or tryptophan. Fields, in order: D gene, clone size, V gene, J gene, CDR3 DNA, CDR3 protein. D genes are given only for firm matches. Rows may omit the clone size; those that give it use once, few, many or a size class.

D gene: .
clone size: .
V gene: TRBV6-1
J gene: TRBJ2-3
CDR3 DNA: TGTGCCAGCATGAGGGGTGGGACAGATACGCAGTATTTT
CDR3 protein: CASMRGGTDTQYF

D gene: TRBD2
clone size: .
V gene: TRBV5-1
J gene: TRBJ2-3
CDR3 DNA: TGCGCCAGCAGCTTGGCCCTGGGACTAGCGGGAGGGCCGAGCACAGATACGCAGTATTTT
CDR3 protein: CASSLALGLAGGPSTDTQYF

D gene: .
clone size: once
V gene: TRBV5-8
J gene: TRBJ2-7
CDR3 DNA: TGTGCCAGCAGCTTAGGAGTCTCAGGGCACCACTACGAGCAGTACTTC
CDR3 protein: CASSLGVSGHHYEQYF

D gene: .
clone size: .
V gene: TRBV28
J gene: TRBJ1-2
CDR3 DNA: TGTGCCAGCAGTTTAGAGGTAGTATATGGCTACACCTTC
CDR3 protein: CASSLEVVYGYTF

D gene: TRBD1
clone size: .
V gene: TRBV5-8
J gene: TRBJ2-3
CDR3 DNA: TGTGCCAGCGGGGACAGGGGTCGATCAGATACGCAGTATTTT
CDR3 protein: CASGDRGRSDTQYF

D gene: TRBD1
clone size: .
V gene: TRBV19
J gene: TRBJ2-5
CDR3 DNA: TGTGCCAGTAGTACTGAGGGGGCTCGGGAAGAGACCCAGTACTTC
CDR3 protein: CASSTEGAREETQYF

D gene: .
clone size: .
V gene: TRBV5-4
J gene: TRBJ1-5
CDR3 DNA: TGTGCCAGCAGCTTGGCCGTATCATCTGGGGGGGCCAGTCAGCCCCAGCATTTT
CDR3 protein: CASSLAVSSGGASQPQHF

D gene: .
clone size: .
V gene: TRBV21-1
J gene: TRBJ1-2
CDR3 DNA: TGTGCCAGCACCTTTTCCGGGACCGTCTATGGCTACACCTTC
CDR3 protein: CASTFSGTVYGYTF

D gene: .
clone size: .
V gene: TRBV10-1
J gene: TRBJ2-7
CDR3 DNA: TGCGCCAGCCCTTACGGCCCCCCGTCCCACGAGCAGTACTTC
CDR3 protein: CASPYGPPSHEQYF

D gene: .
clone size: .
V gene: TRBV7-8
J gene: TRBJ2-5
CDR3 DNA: TGTGCCAGCAGCCCGGGGGTAGCGGAGTACCAAGAGACCCAGTACTTC
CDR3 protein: CASSPGVAEYQETQYF

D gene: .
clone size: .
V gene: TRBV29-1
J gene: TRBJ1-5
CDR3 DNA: TGCAGCGTTATGGACATAAGGGGCAATCAGCCCCAGCATTTT
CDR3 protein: CSVMDIRGNQPQHF

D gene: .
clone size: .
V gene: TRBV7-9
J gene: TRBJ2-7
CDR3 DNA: TGTGCCAGCAGCGCGTCCTACGAGCAGTACTTC
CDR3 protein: CASSASYEQYF

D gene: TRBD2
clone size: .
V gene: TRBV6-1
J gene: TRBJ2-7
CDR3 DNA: TGTGCCAGCAGTGAAGAGAGCGGGACCTACTACGAGCAGTACTTC
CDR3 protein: CASSEESGTYYEQYF

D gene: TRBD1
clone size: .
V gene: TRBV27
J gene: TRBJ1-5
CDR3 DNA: TGTGCCAGCAGTTTTACAGGGGGCACTCAGCCCCAGCATTTT
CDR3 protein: CASSFTGGTQPQHF

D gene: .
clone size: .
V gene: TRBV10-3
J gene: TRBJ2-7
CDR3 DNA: TGTGCCATCAGTCCAGAAAGGGACGGAGAACTCTACGAGCAGTACTTC
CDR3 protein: CAISPERDGELYEQYF

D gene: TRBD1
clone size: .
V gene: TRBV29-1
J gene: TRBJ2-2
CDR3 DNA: TGCAGCGTACAGGGGGCATTAACCGGGGAGCTGTTTTTT
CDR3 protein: CSVQGALTGELFF

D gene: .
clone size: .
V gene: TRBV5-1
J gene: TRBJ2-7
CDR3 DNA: TGCGCCAGCAGCTTGTTTGGGACACCTACCTACGAGCAGTACTTC
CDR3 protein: CASSLFGTPTYEQYF

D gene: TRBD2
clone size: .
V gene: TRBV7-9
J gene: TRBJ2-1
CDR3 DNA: TGTGCCAGCGGACTAGTCTACAATGAGCAGTTCTTC
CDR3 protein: CASGLVYNEQFF

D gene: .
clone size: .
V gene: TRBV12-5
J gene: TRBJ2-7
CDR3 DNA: TGTGCTAGTGGTTTGGTACTATCAGTTTACGAGCAGTACTTC
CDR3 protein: CASGLVLSVYEQYF

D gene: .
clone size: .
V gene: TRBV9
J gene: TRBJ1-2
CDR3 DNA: TGTGCCAGCTGGAGAAGCGCCTATGGCTACACCTTC
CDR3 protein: CASWRSAYGYTF

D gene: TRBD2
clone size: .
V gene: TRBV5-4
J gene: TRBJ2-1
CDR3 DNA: TGTGCCAGCAGCGGAGGGACTAGCGGGATAGATGAGCAGTTCTTC
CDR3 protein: CASSGGTSGIDEQFF

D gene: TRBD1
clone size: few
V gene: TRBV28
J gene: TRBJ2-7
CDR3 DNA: TGTGCCAGCAGCCCGTCAGGGGGCTCGGTGTACGAGCAGTACTTC
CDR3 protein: CASSPSGGSVYEQYF

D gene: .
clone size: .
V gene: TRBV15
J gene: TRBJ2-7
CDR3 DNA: TGTGCCACCAGCAGAGATTCCGGGGCCTACGAGCAGTACTTC
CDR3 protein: CATSRDSGAYEQYF

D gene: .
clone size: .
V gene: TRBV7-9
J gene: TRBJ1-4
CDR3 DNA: TGTGCCAGCAGCCACCCGGACAGACCGGAAAAACTGTTTTTT
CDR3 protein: CASSHPDRPEKLFF

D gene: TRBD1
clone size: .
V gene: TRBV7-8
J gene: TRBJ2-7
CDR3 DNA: TGTGCCAGCAGCTTAAAGGCGGACAGGGGAACCTACGAGCAGTACTTC
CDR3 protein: CASSLKADRGTYEQYF

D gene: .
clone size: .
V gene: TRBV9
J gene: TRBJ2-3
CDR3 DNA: TGTGCCAGCACGGGTGGCTCTAGCACAGATACGCAGTATTTT
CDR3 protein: CASTGGSSTDTQYF

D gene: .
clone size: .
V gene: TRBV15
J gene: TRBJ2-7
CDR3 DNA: TGTGCCACCAGCCTGGACAGACTCGAGCAGTACTTC
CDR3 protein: CATSLDRLEQYF

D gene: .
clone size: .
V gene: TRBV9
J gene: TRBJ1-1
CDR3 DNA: TGTGCCAGCAGCTCCTTCACTGAAGCTTTCTTT
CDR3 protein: CASSSFTEAFF

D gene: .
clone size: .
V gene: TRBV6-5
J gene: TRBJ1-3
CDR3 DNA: TGTGCCAGCAGTTACTCAGCTCTCTCTGGAAACACCATATATTTT
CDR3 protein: CASSYSALSGNTIYF

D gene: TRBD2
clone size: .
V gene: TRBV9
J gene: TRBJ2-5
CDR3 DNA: TGTGCCAGCAGCCCCATGGGTAGCGGGGGAGAGACCCAGTACTTC
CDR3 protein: CASSPMGSGGETQYF

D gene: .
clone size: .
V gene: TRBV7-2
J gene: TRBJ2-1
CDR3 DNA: TGTGCCAGCAGTTACTGGAACAATGAGCAGTTCTTC
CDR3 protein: CASSYWNNEQFF

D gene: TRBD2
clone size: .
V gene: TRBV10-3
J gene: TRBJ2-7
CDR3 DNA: TGTGCCAGCCGGATCGCGGCGGGAGCTTTCTACGAGCAGTACTTC
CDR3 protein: CASRIAAGAFYEQYF

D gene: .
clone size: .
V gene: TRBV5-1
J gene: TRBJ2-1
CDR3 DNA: TGCGCCAGCAGCCGGGAAGCGGAGAGCTCCTACAATGAGCAGTTCTTC
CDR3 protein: CASSREAESSYNEQFF

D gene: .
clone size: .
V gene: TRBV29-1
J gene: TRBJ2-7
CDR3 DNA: TGCAGCGTCCTAGTTCAGGTCTCCTACGAGCAGTACTTC
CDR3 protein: CSVLVQVSYEQYF

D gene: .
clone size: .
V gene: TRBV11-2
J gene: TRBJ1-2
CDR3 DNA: TGTGCCAGCAGCTTAGTCTCAGGGAATGGCTACACCTTC
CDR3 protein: CASSLVSGNGYTF

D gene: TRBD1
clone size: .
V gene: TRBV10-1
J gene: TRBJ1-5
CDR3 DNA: TGCGCCAGCAGTGAGAGGAGGGGGCATCAGCCCCAGCATTTT
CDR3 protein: CASSERRGHQPQHF

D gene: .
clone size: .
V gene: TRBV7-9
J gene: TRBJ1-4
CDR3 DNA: TGTGCCAGCAGCCCGGACAGAGCCTTCCCTGCAACTAATGAAAAACTGTTTTTT
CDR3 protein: CASSPDRAFPATNEKLFF

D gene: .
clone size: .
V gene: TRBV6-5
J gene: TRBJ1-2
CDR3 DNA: TGTGCCAGCAGTTACCACGTCTTCGGGGATGGCTACACCTTC
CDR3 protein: CASSYHVFGDGYTF

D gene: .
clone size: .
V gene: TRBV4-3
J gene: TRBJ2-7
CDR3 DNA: TGCGCCAGCAGCCCCGGGACCTTCTACGAGCAGTACTTC
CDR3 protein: CASSPGTFYEQYF

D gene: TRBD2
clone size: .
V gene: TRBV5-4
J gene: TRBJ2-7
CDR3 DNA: TGTGCCAGCAGGGACTGGACTAGCGTGACCTACGAGCAGTACTTC
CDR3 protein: CASRDWTSVTYEQYF

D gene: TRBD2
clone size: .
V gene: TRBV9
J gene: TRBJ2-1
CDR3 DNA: TGTGCCAGCATGGGAGCGGGAGTGCATGAGCAGTTCTTC
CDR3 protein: CASMGAGVHEQFF

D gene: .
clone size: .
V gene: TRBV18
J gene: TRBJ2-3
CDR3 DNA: TGTGCCAGCTCACCACCGGAGGGGAGAGTCACAGATACGCAGTATTTT
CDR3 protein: CASSPPEGRVTDTQYF

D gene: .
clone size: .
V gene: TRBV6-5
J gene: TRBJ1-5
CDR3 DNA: TGTGCCAGCAGTTTGGGGGCGAAGCAGCCCCAGCATTTT
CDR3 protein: CASSLGAKQPQHF